These T cell receptor beta chains were read from a single sample in a study of blood T cell repertoires in COVID-19. Sequencing used immunoSEQ multiplex PCR; TCRdb keeps in-frame clones, though not all of them. The sample shows 180,000 or so clones, 70% to 90% of them seen only once. Source material: peripheral blood. Receptors were obtained from a woman between 25 and 40 years old with acute or convalescent COVID-19. CDR3s leave out the opening cysteine and the closing phenylalanine or tryptophan.

J: TRBJ1-1
V: TRBV19
CDR3: ASSSRTGVLTEAF

J: TRBJ2-5
V: TRBV5-1
CDR3: ASSSGGSGSFLGETQY

J: TRBJ1-4
V: TRBV7-9
CDR3: ASSFGETSNEKLF

J: TRBJ1-5
V: TRBV19
CDR3: ASAPRGGNQPQH

J: TRBJ1-6
V: TRBV21-1
CDR3: ASARDRKRGNSPLH

J: TRBJ1-5
V: TRBV19
CDR3: ASSGTVFNQPQH

J: TRBJ1-1
V: TRBV5-8
CDR3: ASTAQSLGDTEAF

J: TRBJ2-2
V: TRBV2
CDR3: ASSVEGGAANTGELF

J: TRBJ2-3
V: TRBV27
CDR3: ASSVVQGLPTDTQY

J: TRBJ2-3
V: TRBV2
CDR3: ASGRSTDTQY

J: TRBJ2-7
V: TRBV6-5
CDR3: ASMRRRAGYEQY

J: TRBJ2-5
V: TRBV2
CDR3: ASSDDSGATQY

J: TRBJ2-3
V: TRBV29-1
CDR3: SAQTSGRGDTQY

J: TRBJ1-2
V: TRBV21-1
CDR3: ASSKVSYTTGVL

J: TRBJ2-3
V: TRBV5-6
CDR3: ASSLDTRFTDTQY

J: TRBJ2-7
V: TRBV28
CDR3: ATGTSVAYEQY

J: TRBJ2-2
V: TRBV9
CDR3: ASSAGLWNTGELF

J: TRBJ2-2
V: TRBV2
CDR3: ASREGTSGELF

J: TRBJ2-7
V: TRBV6-2/TRBV6-3
CDR3: ASSYFKGGSDEQY

J: TRBJ1-2
V: TRBV10-2
CDR3: ASSESKRVARFGYT

J: TRBJ1-2
V: TRBV5-6
CDR3: ASSLATREWGYT